Below are 11 T cell receptor beta chains sequenced from a single sample in a study of blood T cell repertoires in COVID-19 (dated by TCRdb to about 2020). The library was prepared using the immunoSEQ multiplex PCR assay. What TCRdb holds here is the immuneACCESS table cut down to in-frame rearrangements. Part of the clones is not present; checked against another copy, under half of the missing clones reflect an unresolved V gene, and the others are unexplained. The table for this sample lists more than 50,000 clones; roughly 90% of them were counted only once. Almost 4% of the sample comes from the top ten. The sequenced sample was peripheral blood. The receptors were gathered from a human donor in a cohort sampled during active COVID-19.

The chain recombines TRBV18 with TRBJ2-5; a possible D gene is TRBD1 (6 bases). With 3 bases removed from V and 7 bases from J, the gap between germline ends came to 18 bases. The CDR3 has 15 amino acids. CDR1 and CDR2 from the germline V gene are KGHSH and LQKENI. CDR3 sequence (DNA): TGTGCCAGCTCACCGGTCCCAGGGGCCGGCGGGACCCAGTACTTC. It encodes CASSPVPGAGGTQYF.

J is TRBJ1-4 and V is TRBV6-5, with D possibly being TRBD1 (5 bases). There are 15 residues in the CDR3. The germline V gene has CDR1 MNHEY and CDR2 SVGAGI. Trimming removed 6 bases at V and 0 bases at J, with 11 bases between. CDR3 loop: CASRITQATNEKLFF. The CDR3 DNA reads as TGTGCCAGCAGAATTACACAGGCAACTAATGAAAAACTGTTTTTT.

V usage is TRBV5-4 and J usage is TRBJ2-7; 7 bases fit TRBD1. CDR3 length: 16 residues. Trimming at V came to 4 bases and at J to 0 bases, leaving 10 bases not matched to a gene. From germline, CDR1 is SGHNT and CDR2 YYREEE (reference sequence). This CDR3 is CASSAAPDRSSYEQYF. CDR3 coding DNA: TGTGCCAGCAGCGCCGCACCGGACAGGTCCTCCTACGAGCAGTACTTC.

The chain uses TRBV5-6 and TRBJ2-6; D unresolved. Trimming shortened V by 1 base and J by 0 bases, and 5 bases separated the two germline ends. The V gene's germline CDR1 is SGHDT and CDR2 YYEEEE. This CDR3 comprises 15 residues. CDR3 nucleotides: TGTGCCAGCAGCTTGTACGGCTCTGGGGCCAACGTCCTGACTTTC. Protein product: CASSLYGSGANVLTF.

V is TRBV6-5 and J is TRBJ1-1, with TRBD1 matching over 7 bases. CDR3 length: 14 amino acids. CDR1 and CDR2 (germline): MNHEY, SVGAGI. After removal of 2 bases from V and 5 bases from J, the junction contained 5 bases not matched to a gene. The CDR3 nucleotides are TGTGCCAGCAGTTACACTGACAGGGTGACTGAAGCTTTCTTT. It specifies CASSYTDRVTEAFF.

The chain combines TRBV27 with TRBJ2-7, with 7 bases matching TRBD2. This CDR3 has 14 amino acids. Germline V lookup: CDR1 MNHEY, CDR2 SMNVEV (reference sequence). V shed 5 bases, J shed 3 bases, and the junction held 7 bases outside the gene matches. The CDR3 coding sequence is TGTGCCAGCAGTCGCAGCGGGGCTGGCTACGAGCAGTACTTC. Residues: CASSRSGAGYEQYF.

This rearrangement joins TRBV11-2 to TRBJ2-7, with 11 bases that match TRBD2. The trim removed 3 bases at V and 7 bases at J, leaving 5 bases unmatched. CDR1 and CDR2 (germline): SGHAT, FQNNGV. The CDR3 consists of 14 residues. The CDR3 loop reads CASSFLAGGWEQYF. CDR3 in DNA: TGTGCCAGCAGCTTCCTAGCGGGGGGCTGGGAGCAGTACTTC.

The gene calls are TRBV27 and TRBJ2-1, with 7 positions matching TRBD1. With V trimmed by 6 bases and J by 0 bases, 8 bases remained unmatched. Per the germline V gene, CDR1 is MNHEY and CDR2 is SMNVEV (reference sequence). The CDR3 extends over 16 amino acids. CDR3 nucleotides: TGTGCCAGCAGCCTCACAGGGGCCCACTCCTACAATGAGCAGTTCTTC. This encodes CASSLTGAHSYNEQFF.

J is TRBJ2-1 and V is TRBV24-1; 8 bases are shared with TRBD2. The CDR3 spans 14 residues. V lost 10 bases, J lost 6 bases, and 10 bases stayed unmatched. CDR1 is KGHDR, CDR2 SFDVKD, per germline. The chain's CDR3 is CATGPGGAGNEQFF. CDR3 nucleotides: TGTGCCACTGGACCCGGGGGGGCCGGCAATGAGCAGTTCTTC.

The rearrangement uses TRBV6-2 or TRBV6-3 and TRBJ2-7; 9 bases are shared with TRBD2. Germline CDR1 reads MNHEY; CDR2 reads SVGEGT. The CDR3 length is 15 residues. Trimming cost V 6 bases and J 7 bases; bases outside gene matches: 13. Here the CDR3 DNA reads TGTGCCAGCAGCTCAGATCCGGGACTAGCTAGTGAGCAGTACTTC. Its protein is CASSSDPGLASEQYF.

This clone occurred a few times. This chain connects TRBV19 to TRBJ2-1, with D perhaps matching TRBD1 (6 bases). Germline V gives CDR1 LNHDA, CDR2 SQIVND (reference sequence). The CDR3 is 16 amino acids. Trimming removed 4 bases from V and 0 bases from J, with 13 bases in between. CDR3 sequence (DNA): TGTGCCAGTAGTACCCTTAGGGGGAGCTCCTACAATGAGCAGTTCTTC. Encoded protein: CASSTLRGSSYNEQFF. Together with reference TRBV19 and TRBJ2-1, the CDR3 gives the full variable domain: DGGITQSPKYLFRKEGQNVTLSCEQNLNHDAMYWYRQDPGQGLRLIYYSQIVNDFQKGDIAEGYSVSREKKESFPLTVTSAQKNPTAFYLCASSTLRGSSYNEQFFGPGTRLTVL.